This TCR beta chain was identified during a study of T-cell reconstitution after alpha-beta-depleted transplantation in children. The study's findings and limits: Fresh T-cell production supplied most of the T-cell counts and diversity seen one year after transplant. Recipient T cells and thymic progenitors that survived were the source of the high TCRbeta diversity seen at day 60 in some patients. Expanded graft clones numbering several hundred reportedly gave rise to alpha-beta T cells about two months after transplant.

This clonotype was seen a handful of times. Its antigen is undetermined. The germline V gene has CDR1 SQVTM and CDR2 ANQGSEA. J gave up 0 bases and V 4 bases, and 8 bases lay outside the gene matches. The CDR3 runs to 17 residues. A library of TCRbeta sequences, prepared with unique molecular identifiers, was generated. TCRdb fed the PCR reads into MiXCR, producing one record per CDR3 protein. The sample has roughly 570,000 distinct CDR3 sequences; 25% to 30% are singletons. Sequences were derived from PBMCs, sampled before TCRalphabeta/CD19-depleted stem cell transplant. This rearrangement joins TRBV29-1 to TRBJ2-1; 11 bases match TRBD2. This TCR derives from a boy less than two years old with Wiskott-Aldrich syndrome, due to receive a stem cell transplant. CDR3 sequence (DNA): TGCAGCGTTGTAGGGCTAGCGGGAGGTCCCTCCTACAATGAGCAGTTCTTC. Translating gives CSVVGLAGGPSYNEQFF.